This entry lists 10 T cell receptor beta chains sequenced from one sample in a study of shared clonotypes between healthy human individuals. Cells designated naive CD8 were CD45RO-negative and were positively selected for CCR7, with terminally differentiated effector memory CD45RA+ cells excluded. Sequencing was performed with immunoSEQ multiplex PCR; in TCRdb, only in-frame clones are kept and a portion is missing. The sample has around 1,900,000 clones; around 93% are singletons. Specimen: naive CD8+ T cells from PBMCs. The receptors derive from a man between 18 and 35 years old in good health. Some clones in this sample may be carry-over from other donors' samples.

This clone was picked up a small number of times. This sequence joins TRBV28 and TRBJ1-5, with TRBD1 identical over 8 bases. The germline V gene encodes CDR1 MDHEN and CDR2 SYDVKM. This CDR3 comprises 14 residues. The trim removed 5 bases at V and 3 bases at J, leaving 3 bases unmatched. The CDR3 DNA is TGTGCCAGCAGTCAGACAGGGGACAATCAGCCCCAGCATTTT. Amino acids: CASSQTGDNQPQHF.

The J gene is TRBJ1-5, the V gene TRBV7-9; D is perhaps TRBD1 (5 bases). V lost 5 bases to trimming and J lost 7 bases, with 21 bases between them. The CDR3 consists of 16 residues. Germline CDR1 is SEHNR and CDR2 is FQNEAQ (reference sequence). CDR3 in amino acids: CASSLGGGGVGQPQHF. In DNA form, the CDR3 reads TGTGCCAGCAGCCTGGGGGGAGGAGGGGTCGGACAGCCCCAGCATTTT.

This chain joins TRBV28 and TRBJ1-5; the D gene is possibly TRBD1 (6 bases). The CDR3 sequence is 16 residues long. Germline V gene sequence: CDR1 MDHEN, CDR2 SYDVKM. With 6 bases removed from V and 4 bases from J, the gap between germline ends came to 19 bases. The chain's CDR3 is CASSSDGTLTNQPQHF. DNA of the CDR3: TGTGCCAGCAGCTCCGACGGGACACTGACAAATCAGCCCCAGCATTTT.

The chain couples TRBV5-1 to TRBJ2-2, with 15 bases matching TRBD2. Germline-derived CDR1 and CDR2 are SGHRS and YFSETQ. J was trimmed by 6 bases and V by 2 bases; bases with no gene match: 2. CDR3 length: 16 residues. CDR3 DNA sequence: TGCGCCAGCAGCTTTGGACTAGCGGGAGGGGCCGGGGAGCTGTTTTTT. Translation gives CASSFGLAGGAGELFF.

Here the CDR3 reads CASSLGPTPRDTQYF. In nucleotides, the CDR3 is TGTGCCAGCAGCTTGGGACCAACCCCCCGTGATACGCAGTATTTT. The V gene is TRBV7-9, the J gene TRBJ2-3; D tentatively reads TRBD1 or TRBD2 (5 bases each). V lost 3 bases and J 6 bases, leaving 16 bases between the germline ends. The CDR3 length is 15 residues. Germline V CDR1 and CDR2: SEHNR, FQNEAQ (reference sequence).

J is TRBJ2-2 and V is TRBV4-1, with TRBD2 matching 10 bases. The germline gives CDR1 MGHRA, CDR2 YSYEKL. Trimming took 2 bases from V and 3 from J; bases not matched to a gene: 3. CDR3 length: 16 residues. CDR3 in amino acids: CASSQLGLADTGELFF. The CDR3, as DNA: TGCGCCAGCAGCCAACTCGGACTAGCGGACACCGGGGAGCTGTTTTTT.

The chain employs TRBV6-1 and TRBJ2-4, with unresolved D. The CDR3 runs to 15 residues. V lost 3 bases to trimming and J lost 5 bases, with 14 bases between them. Germline lookup yields CDR1 MNHNS and CDR2 SASEGT. CDR3 amino acids: CASSEWAPPQNIQYF. In nucleotides, the CDR3 is TGTGCCAGCAGTGAGTGGGCGCCCCCTCAAAACATTCAGTACTTC.

The CDR3 nucleotides are TGTGCCAGCAGTAAAAGGACAGCAACCCTTACCATATATTTT. Its protein product is CASSKRTATLTIYF. The chain joins TRBV28 to TRBJ1-3; possibly TRBD1 for D (6 bases). V shed 5 bases and J shed 10 bases, with 18 bases lying between them. The V gene's germline CDR1 is MDHEN and CDR2 SYDVKM. The CDR3 spans 14 residues.

Remarks on this clone: The sample contains more than one DNA sequence encoding this CDR3. The chain has TRBV29-1 and TRBJ2-2; D is ambiguous. The CDR3 is 13 amino acids. V dropped 5 bases and J dropped 0 bases, with 7 bases sitting between them. The V gene's germline CDR1 is SQVTM and CDR2 ANQGSEA. The CDR3 DNA follows: TGCAGCGTTCGGGCAGCGAACACCGGGGAGCTGTTTTTT. Its protein is CSVRAANTGELFF.

The chain has TRBV11-3 and TRBJ2-2, with 9 bases lining up with TRBD2. The trim removed 0 bases at V and 7 bases at J, leaving 9 bases unmatched. Germline CDR1 is SGHNT and CDR2 is YENEEA. The CDR3 has 17 amino acids. CDR3 sequence (DNA): TGTGCCAGCAGCTTAGATCTCTGGCGGGAGGGTGGCGGGGAGCTGTTTTTT. This codes for CASSLDLWREGGGELFF.